These T cell receptor beta chains were read from a single sample in a study of lymphopenia after photon versus proton radiotherapy. Method: immunoSEQ multiplex PCR; TCRdb's copy keeps in-frame clones and lacks some. The sample records some 28,000 clones, about four fifths being singletons. The starting material was peripheral blood, obtained from a patient treated with photon-based radiotherapy. Every receptor here comes from a man in his forties or fifties with gastric cancer. The CDR3 runs from the conserved cysteine through the conserved F or W. Each record gives: CDR3 DNA, CDR3 protein, V gene, D gene, CDR3 length, clone size, J gene. D genes are given only for firm matches. Part of the rows lack a size; the others show once, few, many or a class for expanded clones.

cdr3_nt: TGTGCCAGCAGTGAAAGACTTAATCAGCCCCAGCATTTT; cdr3_aa: CASSERLNQPQHF; v_call: TRBV6-1; d_call: .; cdr3_length: 13; clone_size: .; j_call: TRBJ1-5
cdr3_nt: TGTGCCAGCAGTGAAGGATCAGGAGGAAACACCATATATTTT; cdr3_aa: CASSEGSGGNTIYF; v_call: TRBV6-1; d_call: .; cdr3_length: 14; clone_size: .; j_call: TRBJ1-3
cdr3_nt: TGTGCCAGTAGTATTTACACGGGGACCCAGTACTTC; cdr3_aa: CASSIYTGTQYF; v_call: TRBV19; d_call: .; cdr3_length: 12; clone_size: once; j_call: TRBJ2-5
cdr3_nt: TGTGCCAGCAAGGGGACACCTCAAGTCGATGAGCAGTTCTTC; cdr3_aa: CASKGTPQVDEQFF; v_call: TRBV11-1; d_call: .; cdr3_length: 14; clone_size: .; j_call: TRBJ2-1
cdr3_nt: TGTGCCAGCAGTGAGACCTTTTCGGGGGGGCGCGCTACGCAGTATTTT; cdr3_aa: CASSETFSGGRATQYF; v_call: TRBV6-4; d_call: TRBD2; cdr3_length: 16; clone_size: many; j_call: TRBJ2-3
cdr3_nt: TGTGCCAGCACGGAAAAAAGGGGACCTTCATCCAACAATGAGCAGTTCTTC; cdr3_aa: CASTEKRGPSSNNEQFF; v_call: TRBV27; d_call: .; cdr3_length: 17; clone_size: .; j_call: TRBJ2-1
cdr3_nt: TGTGCCAGCAGCATAGACAGGGACAATGAGCAGTTCTTC; cdr3_aa: CASSIDRDNEQFF; v_call: TRBV7-7; d_call: TRBD1; cdr3_length: 13; clone_size: .; j_call: TRBJ2-1
cdr3_nt: TGTGCCAGCAGCCAAGAGGGGGAGGGACATGAAGCTTTCTTT; cdr3_aa: CASSQEGEGHEAFF; v_call: TRBV4-2; d_call: .; cdr3_length: 14; clone_size: few; j_call: TRBJ1-1
cdr3_nt: TGTGCCAGCAGTTACGGCGCCCGGAACTATGGCTACACCTTC; cdr3_aa: CASSYGARNYGYTF; v_call: TRBV6-5; d_call: .; cdr3_length: 14; clone_size: .; j_call: TRBJ1-2
cdr3_nt: TGTGCCATTGGGAGTGGACGTAACGGAGAGGAGACCCAGTACTTC; cdr3_aa: CAIGSGRNGEETQYF; v_call: TRBV30; d_call: .; cdr3_length: 15; clone_size: .; j_call: TRBJ2-5
cdr3_nt: TGTGCCAGCAGCTTGAGGCACGCGAACACCGGGGAGCTGTTTTTT; cdr3_aa: CASSLRHANTGELFF; v_call: TRBV5-5; d_call: .; cdr3_length: 15; clone_size: once; j_call: TRBJ2-2
cdr3_nt: TGTGCCAGCAGCTTACTCAGGGGGCTCGGGGAGCAGTACTTC; cdr3_aa: CASSLLRGLGEQYF; v_call: TRBV11-2; d_call: TRBD1; cdr3_length: 14; clone_size: .; j_call: TRBJ2-7
cdr3_nt: TGCGCCAGCAGCCGGGGCTCGGGGGCCAACGTCCTGACTTTC; cdr3_aa: CASSRGSGANVLTF; v_call: TRBV5-1; d_call: .; cdr3_length: 14; clone_size: .; j_call: TRBJ2-6
cdr3_nt: TGTGCCAGCAGTGTGATCTATGGCTACACCTTC; cdr3_aa: CASSVIYGYTF; v_call: TRBV2; d_call: .; cdr3_length: 11; clone_size: .; j_call: TRBJ1-2
cdr3_nt: TGTGCCAGCAGCTTGGCTGGGTCCGGGGCCAACGTCCTGACTTTC; cdr3_aa: CASSLAGSGANVLTF; v_call: TRBV5-5; d_call: .; cdr3_length: 15; clone_size: .; j_call: TRBJ2-6
cdr3_nt: TGCGCCAGCAGCTTGGGGGACACACCGAACACTGAAGCTTTCTTT; cdr3_aa: CASSLGDTPNTEAFF; v_call: TRBV5-1; d_call: .; cdr3_length: 15; clone_size: .; j_call: TRBJ1-1
cdr3_nt: TGTGCCAGCAGCTTCGGCCCACGGCGCAATCAGCCCCAGCATTTT; cdr3_aa: CASSFGPRRNQPQHF; v_call: TRBV5-6; d_call: .; cdr3_length: 15; clone_size: .; j_call: TRBJ1-5
cdr3_nt: TGTGCCAGTAGGTCCGGGACAGGGGGAACCTTTAGCAATCAGCCCCAGCATTTT; cdr3_aa: CASRSGTGGTFSNQPQHF; v_call: TRBV19; d_call: TRBD1; cdr3_length: 18; clone_size: .; j_call: TRBJ1-5
cdr3_nt: TGTGCCAGCAGTTCCTCAGGGGCGGCTGGAAACACCATATATTTT; cdr3_aa: CASSSSGAAGNTIYF; v_call: TRBV11-2; d_call: .; cdr3_length: 15; clone_size: .; j_call: TRBJ1-3
cdr3_nt: TGTGCCAGCAGCTTAAGCGGGGGTGAGCAGTTCTTC; cdr3_aa: CASSLSGGEQFF; v_call: TRBV7-2; d_call: TRBD2; cdr3_length: 12; clone_size: .; j_call: TRBJ2-1
cdr3_nt: TGCGCCAGCAGCTTGGTTAGAGGGGATCAAGCTTTCTTT; cdr3_aa: CASSLVRGDQAFF; v_call: TRBV5-1; d_call: .; cdr3_length: 13; clone_size: few; j_call: TRBJ1-1
cdr3_nt: TGTGCCCACAAAAGAAGCTCCTATAATTCACCCCTCCACTTT; cdr3_aa: CAHKRSSYNSPLHF; v_call: TRBV30; d_call: .; cdr3_length: 14; clone_size: once; j_call: TRBJ1-6
cdr3_nt: TGTGCCAGTAGTATCCAAGGGACCTACCCCTACGAGCAGTACTTC; cdr3_aa: CASSIQGTYPYEQYF; v_call: TRBV19; d_call: .; cdr3_length: 15; clone_size: once; j_call: TRBJ2-7
cdr3_nt: TGTGCCAGCATCGCGAACGAGCGGGGGTCGGAGACCCAGTACTTC; cdr3_aa: CASIANERGSETQYF; v_call: TRBV2; d_call: TRBD2; cdr3_length: 15; clone_size: .; j_call: TRBJ2-5
cdr3_nt: TGTGCCAGCAGTTACCGACGGGAGGATACGCAGTATTTT; cdr3_aa: CASSYRREDTQYF; v_call: TRBV2; d_call: .; cdr3_length: 13; clone_size: .; j_call: TRBJ2-3
cdr3_nt: TGCGCCAGCAGCAAGGGTTTGGGTGGAGAGACCCAGTACTTC; cdr3_aa: CASSKGLGGETQYF; v_call: TRBV5-1; d_call: .; cdr3_length: 14; clone_size: few; j_call: TRBJ2-5
cdr3_nt: TGTGCCAGCAGCTTAGGATTCAATGAGCAGTTCTTC; cdr3_aa: CASSLGFNEQFF; v_call: TRBV11-3; d_call: .; cdr3_length: 12; clone_size: .; j_call: TRBJ2-1
cdr3_nt: TGCGCCAGCAGCTTGGTGGGACAGGGGGGCGGAATGGTCACTGAAGCTTTCTTT; cdr3_aa: CASSLVGQGGGMVTEAFF; v_call: TRBV5-1; d_call: TRBD1; cdr3_length: 18; clone_size: once; j_call: TRBJ1-1
cdr3_nt: TGTGCCAGCAGCTTGGCGACGGTTCCTAGCACAGATACGCAGTATTTT; cdr3_aa: CASSLATVPSTDTQYF; v_call: TRBV5-6; d_call: .; cdr3_length: 16; clone_size: .; j_call: TRBJ2-3